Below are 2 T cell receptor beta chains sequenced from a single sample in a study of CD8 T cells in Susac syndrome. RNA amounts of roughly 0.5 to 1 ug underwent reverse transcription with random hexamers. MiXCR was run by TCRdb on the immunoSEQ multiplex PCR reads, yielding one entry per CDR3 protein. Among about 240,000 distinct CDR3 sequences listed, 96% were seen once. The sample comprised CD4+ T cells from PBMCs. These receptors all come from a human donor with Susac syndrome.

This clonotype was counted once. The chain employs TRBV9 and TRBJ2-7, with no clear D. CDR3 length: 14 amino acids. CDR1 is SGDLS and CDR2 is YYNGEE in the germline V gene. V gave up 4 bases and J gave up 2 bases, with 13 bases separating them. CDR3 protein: CASSLDIRAYEQYF. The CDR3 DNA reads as TGTGCCAGCAGCTTAGACATCCGCGCCTACGAGCAGTACTTC. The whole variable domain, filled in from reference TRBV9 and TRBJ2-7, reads DSGVTQTPKHLITATGQRVTLRCSPRSGDLSVYWYQQSLDQGLQFLIQYYNGEERAKGNILERFSAQQFPDLHSELNLSSLELGDSALYFCASSLDIRAYEQYFGPGTRLTVT.

The CDR3 nucleotides read TGTGCCAGCACGGCGGTCTACGAGCAGTACTTC. It codes for CASTAVYEQYF. The J gene is TRBJ2-7, the V gene TRBV2, with D hard to call. This CDR3 has 11 amino acids. The germline V gene has CDR1 SNHLY and CDR2 FYNNEI. V lost 7 bases, J lost 3 bases, and 7 bases lay in between.